The TCR beta chain described here comes from a study of shared clonotypes between healthy human individuals. About the study: The cohort had a couple of women and a few men, ages 18 to 49. CD8 memory received one plate per donor, CD8 naive two, CD4 memory three and CD4 naive three. Study observations and caveats: Generation probabilities of non-shared clonotypes were lower (relative to those shared by all four donors). Naive subsets usually exceeded memory subsets in estimated richness.

The germline V gene encodes CDR1 SGHAT and CDR2 FQDESV (reference sequence). The CDR3 runs 16 residues. The J segment lost 1 base and the V segment lost 5 bases, leaving 6 bases of the junction unmatched. This clone was recorded only once. Antigen unknown. This table comes from immunoSEQ multiplex PCR, and its TCRdb copy is limited to in-frame clones, with some not included. The sample has roughly 300,000 clones; about nine tenths are singletons. The sample taken for sequencing was memory CD8+ T cells sorted from blood. The subset denotes: CD45RO+ cells pooled with CCR7-negative TemRA cells. This receptor was taken from a young man in good health. This sequence joins TRBV11-1 and TRBJ2-1, with TRBD1 matching over 9 bases. The CDR3 coding sequence is TGTGCCAGCAGCCCCCGGACAGGGGCGTCCTACAATGAGCAGTTCTTC. This encodes CASSPRTGASYNEQFF.